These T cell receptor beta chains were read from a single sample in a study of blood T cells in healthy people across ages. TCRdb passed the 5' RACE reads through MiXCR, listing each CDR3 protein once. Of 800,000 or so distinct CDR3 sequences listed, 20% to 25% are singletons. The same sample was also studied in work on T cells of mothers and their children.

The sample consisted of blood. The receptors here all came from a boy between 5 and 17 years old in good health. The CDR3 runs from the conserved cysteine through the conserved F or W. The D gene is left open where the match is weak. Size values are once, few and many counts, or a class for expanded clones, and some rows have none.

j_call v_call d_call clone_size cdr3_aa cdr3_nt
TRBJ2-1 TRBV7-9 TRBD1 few CASSLAGQSNEQFF TGTGCCAGCAGCTTAGCGGGACAGTCCAATGAGCAGTTCTTC
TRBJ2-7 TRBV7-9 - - CASSLTNGYEQYF TGTGCCAGCAGCTTGACAAATGGCTACGAGCAGTACTTC
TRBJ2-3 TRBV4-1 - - CASSPDPAGDTQYF TGCGCCAGCAGCCCTGACCCAGCTGGAGATACGCAGTATTTT
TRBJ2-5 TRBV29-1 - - CSLRTVIETQYF TGCAGCTTGAGGACAGTGATAGAGACCCAGTACTTC
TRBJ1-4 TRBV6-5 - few CASSYSGAEEKLFF TGTGCCAGCAGTTACTCGGGGGCTGAGGAAAAACTGTTTTTT
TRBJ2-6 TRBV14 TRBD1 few CASSQDRDRANSGANVLTF TGTGCCAGCAGCCAAGATCGGGACAGAGCCAACTCTGGGGCCAACGTCCTGACTTTC
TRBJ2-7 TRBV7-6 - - CASSLASLTEGSYEQYF TGTGCCAGCAGCTTAGCATCATTGACGGAGGGCTCCTACGAGCAGTACTTC
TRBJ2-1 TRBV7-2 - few CASSGGVPSGQFF TGTGCCAGCAGCGGAGGAGTGCCCTCCGGGCAGTTCTTC
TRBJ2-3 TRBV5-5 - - CASSFRTMTDTQYF TGTGCCAGCAGCTTCCGGACTATGACAGATACGCAGTATTTT
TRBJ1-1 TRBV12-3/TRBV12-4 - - CASSTDEQRFPFF TGTGCCAGCAGTACCGACGAACAGAGGTTTCCTTTCTTT
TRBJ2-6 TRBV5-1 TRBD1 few CASRTYGTGGSGANVLTF TGCGCCAGCAGAACATACGGGACAGGGGGCTCTGGGGCCAACGTCCTGACTTTC
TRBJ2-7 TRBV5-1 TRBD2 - CASSPGGGTPEGSEQYF TGCGCCAGCAGCCCGGGAGGAGGGACTCCGGAGGGGTCGGAGCAGTACTTC
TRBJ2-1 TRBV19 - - CASSRVGGPSYNEQFF TGTGCCAGTAGTAGGGTCGGGGGACCATCATACAATGAGCAGTTCTTC
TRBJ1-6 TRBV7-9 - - CASSPTGGGHNSPLHF TGTGCCAGCAGCCCAACTGGCGGGGGCCATAATTCACCCCTCCACTTT
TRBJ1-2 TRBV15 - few CATSRETGTFYGYTF TGTGCCACCAGCAGGGAAACCGGGACCTTCTATGGCTACACCTTC
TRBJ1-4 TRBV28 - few CASSYHMSWGLFF TGTGCCAGCAGTTACCACATGAGTTGGGGACTGTTTTTT
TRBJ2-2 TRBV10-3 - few CAISESGWPNTGELFF TGTGCCATCAGTGAGTCGGGGTGGCCGAACACCGGGGAGCTGTTTTTT
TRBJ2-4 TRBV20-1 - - CSARAKDNIQYF TGCAGTGCTAGAGCCAAGGACAACATTCAGTACTTC
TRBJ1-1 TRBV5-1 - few CASRPEGGVKHTEAFF TGCGCCAGCAGGCCCGAGGGGGGGGTTAAGCACACTGAAGCTTTCTTT
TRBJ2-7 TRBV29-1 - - CSVVDVSSYEQYF TGCAGCGTTGTCGACGTAAGCTCCTACGAGCAGTACTTC
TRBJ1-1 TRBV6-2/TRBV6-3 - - CAGSPSRGNTEAFF TGTGCCGGCAGCCCGAGCAGGGGGAACACTGAAGCTTTCTTT
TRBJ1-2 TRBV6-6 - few CASSTSTMGCTF TGTGCCAGCAGTACCTCTACTATGGGCTGCACCTTC
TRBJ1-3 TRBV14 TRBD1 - CASSTRQGAGNTIYF TGTGCCAGCAGCACCCGACAGGGGGCTGGAAACACCATATATTTT
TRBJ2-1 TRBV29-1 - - CSVKNRDTYNEQFF TGCAGCGTGAAAAACCGGGACACCTACAATGAGCAGTTCTTC